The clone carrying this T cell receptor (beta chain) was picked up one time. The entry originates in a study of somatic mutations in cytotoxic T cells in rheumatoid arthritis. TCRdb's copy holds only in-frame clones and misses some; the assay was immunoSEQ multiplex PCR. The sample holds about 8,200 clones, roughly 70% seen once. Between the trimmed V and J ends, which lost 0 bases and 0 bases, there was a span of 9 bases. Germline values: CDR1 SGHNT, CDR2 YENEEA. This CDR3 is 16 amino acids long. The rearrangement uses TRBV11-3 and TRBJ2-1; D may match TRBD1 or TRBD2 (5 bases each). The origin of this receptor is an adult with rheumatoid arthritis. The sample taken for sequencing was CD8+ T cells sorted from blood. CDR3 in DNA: TGTGCCAGCAGCTTAGAGGGACGGAACTCCTACAATGAGCAGTTCTTC. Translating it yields CASSLEGRNSYNEQFF.